This TCR beta chain was retrieved from a study of beta chain features in type 1 diabetes. Remarks on this clone: Antigen unknown.

CDR1 is SGHTA, CDR2 FQGNSA, per germline. Trimming removed 5 bases from V and 2 bases from J; junction bases left unmatched: 10. This CDR3 has 16 residues. Sorted populations all had greater than 98% purity. General study points: Moderate but significant shortening of TCRB CDR3s was recorded in all four CD4+ subsets from Type 1 diabetes patients.

Reverse transcribing all isolated RNA meant expressed TCRB transcripts were sequenced. TCRdb's copy holds only in-frame clones and misses some; the assay was immunoSEQ multiplex PCR. The sample yields hundreds of thousands of clones, more than 13% seen once. This receptor was identified in a man between 18 and 29 years old with type 1 diabetes. What was sequenced was naive CD4+ T cells from blood. This chain links TRBV7-2 with TRBJ1-2; TRBD1 matches 8 bases. CDR3 DNA: TGTGCCAGCAGCCTTGGGACAGGTTCGATGAACTATGGCTACACCTTC. Translated, it gives CASSLGTGSMNYGYTF. Together with reference TRBV7-2 and TRBJ1-2, the CDR3 gives the full variable domain: GAGVSQSPSNKVTEKGKDVELRCDPISGHTALYWYRQSLGQGLEFLIYFQGNSAPDKSGLPSDRFSAERTGGSVSTLTIQRTQQEDSAVYLCASSLGTGSMNYGYTFGSGTRLTVV.